The 2 T cell receptor beta chains given below trace back to one sample, sequenced in a study of T cells expressing NK-cell markers (dated by TCRdb to the early 2020s). Library preparation was by 5' RACE. Data came from an Illumina HiSeq 2000. After TCRdb reprocessed the reads, each CDR3 protein sequence was kept as one row, without DNA. The sample table records 550,000 to 600,000 distinct CDR3 sequences. The biggest ten clones account for approximately 3.6% of the sample. The sequenced material came from blood T cells: a sorted CD56 or NKG2C T cell subset, CD4+ or CD8+ T cells, or bulk PBMC T cells (not recorded which). Receptor source: a young man in good health. Donor details come from another sample of the same person, matched by shared clones.

The chain couples TRBV29-1 to TRBJ2-1. The length of the CDR3 is 13 residues. Germline V CDR1 and CDR2: SQVTM, ANQGSEA. The CDR3 loop reads CSVWETSYNEQFF.

This CDR3 is CSARTLSSYEQYF. The rearrangement links TRBV29-1 to TRBJ2-7; TCRdb proposes TRBD1, but this gene call is untestable without DNA. The CDR3 runs to 13 residues. Germline CDR1 and CDR2: SQVTM and ANQGSEA.